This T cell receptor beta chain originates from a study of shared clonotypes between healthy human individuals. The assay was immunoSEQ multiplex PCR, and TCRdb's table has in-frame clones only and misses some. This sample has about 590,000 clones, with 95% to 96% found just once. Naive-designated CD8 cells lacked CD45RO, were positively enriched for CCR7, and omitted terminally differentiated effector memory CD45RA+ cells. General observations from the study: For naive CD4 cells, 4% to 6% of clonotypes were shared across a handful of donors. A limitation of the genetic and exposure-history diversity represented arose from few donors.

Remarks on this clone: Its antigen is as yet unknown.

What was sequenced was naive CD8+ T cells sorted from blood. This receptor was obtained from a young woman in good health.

The CDR3 coding sequence is TGTGCCAGCAGCTCCATTTCGAGGGATGAGCAGTTCTTC. It specifies CASSSISRDEQFF. This chain links TRBV7-7 with TRBJ2-1; TRBD2 is a possible D gene (5 bases). Germline V gene data show CDR1 as SSHAT and CDR2 as FNYEAQ (reference sequence). V was clipped by 4 bases and J by 8 bases, with 12 bases between them. The CDR3 is 13 residues long.